The T cell receptor (beta chain) under discussion was sequenced for a study of T cell repertoires in aging, cancer and after chemotherapy. General observations from the study: In hematological cancer patients, infiltrated lymphoid organs may have impaired thymic emigration or peripheral T cell expansion.

Only a few counts were recorded for this clonotype. Its target is unknown. Germline trimming cut 0 bases from V and 6 bases from J; bases unmatched to any gene: 5. The CDR3 has 15 residues. The germline gives CDR1 LGHNA, CDR2 YNFKEQ. The template was genomic DNA from peripheral blood, not RNA. TRB rearrangements spanning V, D and J were amplified using mixed TRB-A/B primers. One entry per CDR3 protein, called by TCRdb with MiXCR from the multiplex PCR reads. The sample has thousands of distinct CDR3 sequences, about 25% seen once. The sample taken for sequencing was blood. The sequence came from a human donor with a blood cancer. The chain joins TRBV4-2 to TRBJ2-1; 7 nucleotides line up with TRBD2. The CDR3 DNA sequence: TGTGCCAGCAGCCAAGAGACTTCGGGGGGCAATGAGCAGTTCTTC. This gives the protein CASSQETSGGNEQFF.